These 17 T cell receptor beta chains originate from one sample sequenced in a study of regulatory T cells in long-lasting Graves disease. Time point described: newly diagnosed GD, antithyroid drugs for less than 3 months. PBMC-extracted RNA yielded the TCR library. iRepertoire HTBI primers and Arm-PCR of CDR3 regions built TCR beta libraries. TCRdb redid the calling of the multiplex PCR reads with MiXCR, one entry per CDR3 protein. The table records about 450,000 distinct CDR3 sequences, around 15% of them present only once. Another study also made use of these data, one on T cells in Graves' hyperthyroidism and ophthalmopathy.

This specimen consisted of peripheral blood mononuclear cells (PBMCs), obtained at new diagnosis, from a patient treated with antithyroid drugs. Receptors were obtained from a woman aged 30 to 39 with Graves disease.

This clonotype was counted only a few times. The CDR3 loop reads CASSPGGQGTEAFF. The CDR3 DNA reads TGCGCCAGCAGCCCCGGAGGCCAGGGCACTGAAGCTTTCTTT. The V gene is TRBV4-1, the J gene TRBJ1-1, with D tentatively TRBD1 (5 bases). V lost 4 bases, J lost 4 bases, and 13 bases lay in between. The CDR3 has 14 amino acids. Germline V gene lookup returns CDR1 MGHRA and CDR2 YSYEKL.

This clonotype was picked up many times. The rearrangement links TRBV11-3 to TRBJ2-1, with 9 bases aligning to TRBD1. The CDR3 sequence is 16 residues long. J was trimmed by 6 bases and V by 0 bases; bases with no gene match: 6. CDR1 and CDR2 (germline): SGHNT, YENEEA. CDR3 nucleotides: TGTGCCAGCAGCTTAGAGGGGGGACAGGGAGGCAATGAGCAGTTCTTC. Its translation: CASSLEGGQGGNEQFF.

The sample holds a few counts of this clonotype. The chain links TRBV7-9 to TRBJ2-2; 11 bases are shared with TRBD2. J lost 3 bases, V lost 4 bases, and 10 bases had no gene match. Germline CDR1 reads SEHNR; CDR2 reads FQNEAQ (reference sequence). The CDR3 totals 18 residues. CDR3 in amino acids: CASSSSSGTSGYTGELFF. The DNA for the CDR3 is TGTGCCAGCAGCTCCTCGTCCGGGACTAGCGGATACACCGGGGAGCTGTTTTTT.

This clonotype was seen only a few times. Since a far larger clone is one base different, this is likely a read error. CDR3 sequence reads: CASSKGTGVREQFF. CDR3 bases: TGTGCCAGCAGCAAAGGGACAGGGGTGCGGGAGCAGTTCTTC. The chain has TRBV7-8 and TRBJ2-1; TRBD1 matches at 10 bases. With 5 bases clipped from V and 10 bases from J, the junction kept 8 bases outside the gene matches. The length of the CDR3 is 14 residues. Germline V gene sequence: CDR1 SGHVS, CDR2 FQNEAQ. Full variable domain (rest looked up from reference TRBV7-8 and TRBJ2-1): GAGVSQSPRYKVAKRGQDVALRCDPISGHVSLFWYQQALGQGPEFLTYFQNEAQLDKSGLPSDRFFAERPEGSVSTLKIQRTQQEDSAVYLCASSKGTGVREQFFGPGTRLTVL.

This clonotype appeared a few times. The V and J genes are TRBV9 and TRBJ1-2; no clear D gene. Germline V gene data show CDR1 as SGDLS and CDR2 as YYNGEE. CDR3 size: 13 residues. With 1 base removed from V and 2 bases from J, the gap between germline ends came to 6 bases. This CDR3 reads CASSVSRNYGYTF. In nucleotides, the CDR3 is TGTGCCAGCAGCGTAAGCCGGAACTATGGCTACACCTTC.

The chain recombines TRBV4-2 with TRBJ2-1; 10 bases are a match to TRBD2. This CDR3 has 16 amino acids. Trimming at V came to 0 bases and at J to 4 bases, leaving 3 bases not matched to a gene. Germline loops: CDR1 LGHNA, CDR2 YNFKEQ. In nucleotides, the CDR3 is TGTGCCAGCAGCCAAGAACCTAGCGGGAGTTACAATGAGCAGTTCTTC. This gives the protein CASSQEPSGSYNEQFF.

This clonotype was observed at least ten times. The chain links TRBV6-2 or TRBV6-3 to TRBJ1-5; D perhaps matches TRBD1 (5 bases). This CDR3 region has 16 residues. Deletions cut 7 bases from V and 0 bases from J, with 16 bases between. Germline CDR1 MNHEY, CDR2 SVGEGT. The CDR3 sequence: CASNSDRRYSNQPQHF. The CDR3 coding sequence is TGTGCCAGCAACTCCGACAGACGTTATAGCAATCAGCCCCAGCATTTT.

The chain combines TRBV5-1 with TRBJ1-4; 7 positions agree with TRBD1. In germline, CDR1 is SGHRS, CDR2 YFSETQ. CDR3 length: 19 amino acids. V was clipped by 2 bases and J by 8 bases; unmatched bases: 21. The CDR3 sequence is CASSFYAGGPQSSEEKLFF. The CDR3 coding sequence is TGCGCCAGCAGCTTTTATGCAGGGGGTCCCCAATCTTCAGAGGAAAAACTGTTTTTT.

The table lists this clonotype with many counts. The rearrangement joins TRBV28 to TRBJ2-7, with D tentatively TRBD2 (5 bases). Germline CDR1 is MDHEN and CDR2 is SYDVKM. CDR3 length: 14 amino acids. V was shortened by 0 bases and J by 6 bases, with 12 bases between the two germline ends. CDR3 DNA: TGTGCCAGCAGTTTATGGAGGGATTTGGGCGAGCAGTACTTC. Translated: CASSLWRDLGEQYF.

This clonotype appeared many times. This chain connects TRBV10-3 to TRBJ1-2, with D perhaps TRBD1 (6 bases). The CDR3 is made up of 13 amino acids. Trimming took 2 bases from V and 6 from J, leaving 10 bases between them. Germline assignment: CDR1 ENHRY and CDR2 SYGVKD. The CDR3: CAISERSGDGYTF. The DNA for the CDR3 is TGTGCCATCAGTGAGAGGTCAGGGGATGGCTACACCTTC.

The V and J genes are TRBV9 and TRBJ2-2; unclear D gene. The V end lost 0 bases, the J end lost 6 bases, and 9 bases lay between the germline ends. Germline V gene lookup returns CDR1 SGDLS and CDR2 YYNGEE. CDR3 size: 14 residues. CDR3 protein: CASSVVLGPGELFF. The CDR3, as DNA: TGTGCCAGCAGCGTAGTTCTGGGCCCCGGGGAGCTGTTTTTT.

This clonotype was counted many times. V usage is TRBV7-3 and J usage is TRBJ1-1; D is unclear. Germline CDR1 SGHTA, CDR2 FQGTGA. The germline V and J ends were trimmed by 6 bases and 0 bases, with 11 bases remaining between them. The CDR3 consists of 14 residues. CDR3 nucleotides: TGTGCCAGCAGTTTAGCGAGTGTGAACACTGAAGCTTTCTTT. It yields the protein CASSLASVNTEAFF.

This clonotype was seen a handful of times. The CDR3 DNA follows: TGCGCCAGCAGCCCCCTCCCCTTGGAGACCCAGTACTTC. The encoded protein is CASSPLPLETQYF. This rearrangement joins TRBV4-1 to TRBJ2-5; D remains unclear. Germline CDR1 and CDR2: MGHRA and YSYEKL. Trimming shortened V by 4 bases and J by 5 bases, and 11 bases separated the two germline ends. The CDR3 is made up of 13 amino acids.

This clonotype has at least ten counts. For the CDR3, the DNA is TGTGCCAGCAGTTTCTTCATAGGGGTGAACTCCTACGAGCAGTACTTC. Its protein is CASSFFIGVNSYEQYF. The chain links TRBV12-3 or TRBV12-4 to TRBJ2-7, with D perhaps TRBD1 (5 bases). V was cut by 3 bases and J by 0 bases, with 15 bases left in between. The CDR3 extends over 16 amino acids.

This clonotype was counted ten times or more. The chain recombines TRBV4-1 with TRBJ1-1; 9 bases are shared with TRBD1. CDR1 and CDR2 (germline): MGHRA, YSYEKL. This CDR3 has 14 amino acids. Unmatched junction bases numbered 2, after V lost 1 base and J lost 5 bases. The CDR3 protein is CASSQGQGGTEAFF. CDR3 sequence (DNA): TGCGCCAGCAGCCAAGGACAGGGGGGGACTGAAGCTTTCTTT.

Remarks on this clonotype: This may come from a read error, since a much larger clone is one base off. V gene TRBV25-1 combines with J gene TRBJ2-1, with unresolved D. V was trimmed by 4 bases and J by 8 bases, leaving 18 bases between them. The CDR3 sequence is 15 residues long. From germline, CDR1 is MGHDK and CDR2 SYGVNS. The CDR3 loop reads CASSVHSLLWDEQFF. The CDR3 DNA follows: TGTGCCAGCAGTGTACATAGCCTCCTCTGGGATGAGCAGTTCTTC. Full variable domain (remainder filled in from reference TRBV25-1 and TRBJ2-1): EADIYQTPRYLVIGTGKKITLECSQTMGHDKMYWYQQDPGMELHLIHYSYGVNSTEKGDLSSESTVSRIRTEHFPLTLESARPSHTSQYLCASSVHSLLWDEQFFGPGTRLTVL.

This clonotype was counted only a few times. The rearrangement uses TRBV27 and TRBJ2-5, with TRBD2 as a possible D gene (6 bases). Trimming removed 5 bases at V and 4 bases at J, with 20 bases between. Germline CDR1 and CDR2: MNHEY and SMNVEV (reference sequence). This CDR3 has 16 amino acids. The CDR3 is CASSPLTGEGAETQYF. Here the CDR3 DNA reads TGTGCCAGCAGTCCCTTGACGGGAGAAGGAGCAGAGACCCAGTACTTC.